Below, 4 T cell receptor beta chains from the same sample are listed, as sequenced in a study of blood T cell repertoires in COVID-19 (dated by TCRdb to the early 2020s). Library prep was done by the immunoSEQ multiplex PCR assay. Drawn from immuneACCESS, this table holds only the in-frame rearrangements with V and J called that TCRdb kept. Clones are partly lost; checked studies trace under half to an unresolved V gene and leave the rest unexplained. The sample includes some 130,000 clones, with 84% observed a single time. The biggest ten clones account for 17% of the sample. The material sequenced was peripheral blood. The receptor set was obtained from a woman older than 75 with acute or convalescent COVID-19.

V usage is TRBV18 and J usage is TRBJ2-7, with D uncertain. CDR3 length equals 14 residues. The V gene's germline CDR1 is KGHSH and CDR2 LQKENI. The germline V and J ends were trimmed by 5 bases and 5 bases, with 16 bases remaining between them. CDR3 nucleotides: TGTGCCAGCTCAGTTCAGGTGAACTCGCACGAGCAGTACTTC. It encodes CASSVQVNSHEQYF.

This clone occurred a few times. The V call is TRBV23-1, the J call TRBJ2-7; 10 bases map to TRBD1. TRBV23-1 carries the ORF label, with uncertain function. The V and J ends lost 6 bases and 0 bases, in that order; junction bases with no gene match: 20. There are 20 residues in the CDR3. In DNA, the CDR3 is TGCGCCAGCAGCCTAGTCGAGCCGGGACAGGGGCGCAAAGGCTCCTACGAGCAGTACTTC. It is translated as CASSLVEPGQGRKGSYEQYF.

This sequence joins TRBV14 and TRBJ2-7, with TRBD1 identical over 7 bases. Germline-derived CDR1 and CDR2 are SGHDN and FVKESK. V shed 2 bases and J 6 bases; nucleotides not matched to a gene: 10. This CDR3 contains 15 residues. The CDR3 spells CASSQRQGVVSEQYF. Written as DNA, the CDR3 is TGTGCCAGCAGCCAACGACAGGGAGTGGTATCCGAGCAGTACTTC.

The rearrangement joins TRBV5-1 to TRBJ1-1; 7 positions match TRBD1. CDR3 length equals 16 residues. The germline CDR1 and CDR2 sequences are SGHRS and YFSETQ. The J segment lost 0 bases and the V segment lost 3 bases, leaving 8 bases of the junction unmatched. CDR3 in DNA: TGCGCCAGCAGCTCCAGGACAGGTTACATGAACACTGAAGCTTTCTTT. Amino acid sequence: CASSSRTGYMNTEAFF.